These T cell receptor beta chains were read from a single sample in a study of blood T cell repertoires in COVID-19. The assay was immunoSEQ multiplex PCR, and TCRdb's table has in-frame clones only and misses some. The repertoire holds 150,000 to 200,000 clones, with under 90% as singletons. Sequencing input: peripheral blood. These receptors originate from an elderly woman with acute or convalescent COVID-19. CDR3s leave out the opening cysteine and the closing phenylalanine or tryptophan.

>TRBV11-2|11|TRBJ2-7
ASSLGTDYEQY
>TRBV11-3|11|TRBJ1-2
ASSSSNRVGYT
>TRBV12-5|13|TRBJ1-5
ASGLPFLRNQPQH
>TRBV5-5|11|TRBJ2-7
ASSSIRGYEQY
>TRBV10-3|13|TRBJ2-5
AIKRGAYGQETQY
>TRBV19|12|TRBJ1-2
ASSDRGPAYGYT
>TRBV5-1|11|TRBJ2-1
ASSLTLLGEQF
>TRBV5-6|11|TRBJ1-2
ASSFGGDYGYT
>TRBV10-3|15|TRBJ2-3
AISSPLAGGSTDTQY
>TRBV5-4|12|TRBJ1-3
ASSLTGAGNTIY
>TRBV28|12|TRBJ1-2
ASSLGQANYGYT
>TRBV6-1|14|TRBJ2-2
ASSAPLAQVTGELF
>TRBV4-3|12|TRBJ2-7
ASSQDNRVNEQY
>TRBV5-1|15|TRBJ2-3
ASRRGGTSSPTDTQY
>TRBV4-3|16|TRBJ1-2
ASSQDLRRDRASYGYT
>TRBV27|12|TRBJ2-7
ASSKTSGTYEQY
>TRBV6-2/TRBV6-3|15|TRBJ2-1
ASSYGLAGVFYNEQF